This TCR beta chain was sequenced for a study of cytomegalovirus exposure and HLA in healthy donors. Overall study context: Researchers found that roughly 77% of a few hundred genotyped donors fell within the Caucasian-associated ancestry cluster. Study findings and constraints: A missense variant in DCLRE1C was later tied to TCR beta V- and J-gene trimming. HLA alleles showed associations with some 17,000 TCR beta sequences in a later analysis, at a 0.05 false discovery rate.

Comment on this clone: The antigen remains undetermined.

13 Jbeta primers and 60 Vbeta primers were used for the PCR. Data came from immunoSEQ multiplex PCR; TCRdb stores just in-frame clones and leaves some out. Of about 120,000 clones in the sample, under 70% were seen once. Germline CDR1 is SEHNR and CDR2 is FQNEAQ (reference sequence). The CDR3 spans 11 residues. The clonotype comes from a man aged 18 to 35 in good health and CMV-seronegative. The genes are TRBV7-9 and TRBJ1-1; D is ambiguous. The material sequenced was PBMCs. The CDR3 sequence: CSGGRDTEAFF. DNA for the CDR3: TGTTCCGGCGGGAGGGACACTGAAGCTTTCTTT.